The 23 T cell receptor beta chains listed next were all sequenced from one sample in a study of response to subunit inactivated influenza vaccine. TCRdb recomputed calls from the RT-PCR reads with MiXCR, one row per CDR3 protein. This sample has 800,000 or so distinct CDR3 sequences, with over 20% found just once. The sample was PBMCs from blood, taken less than 6 days after vaccination. These TCRs come from a man aged 50-60 years who received an inactivated influenza vaccine.

The chain couples TRBV20-1 to TRBJ2-3; 8 nucleotides line up with TRBD1. The CDR3 loop spans 15 amino acids. J lost 6 bases, V lost 5 bases, and 13 bases had no gene match. Germline V gene data show CDR1 as DFQATT and CDR2 as SNEGSKA (reference sequence). This CDR3 reads CSAPLSGTGGDTQYF. The CDR3 DNA sequence: TGCAGTGCTCCCTTGTCAGGGACAGGAGGGGATACGCAGTATTTT.

The chain recombines TRBV29-1 with TRBJ2-5; D is unresolved. The V end lost 7 bases, the J end lost 5 bases, and 17 bases lay between the germline ends. The CDR3 has 13 residues. The germline V gene has CDR1 SQVTM and CDR2 ANQGSEA. The CDR3 nucleotides are TGCAGCGCAAAAGACACGCCCCAGGAGACCCAGTACTTC. Protein: CSAKDTPQETQYF.

This clonotype turned up a few times. The CDR3 sequence: CSARSSRRADLSEQFF. CDR3 DNA: TGCAGTGCTAGATCTTCCCGTAGGGCAGACCTCTCCGAGCAGTTCTTC. This chain links TRBV20-1 with TRBJ2-1; D ambiguous. V dropped 2 bases and J dropped 10 bases, with 24 bases sitting between them. The germline V gene encodes CDR1 DFQATT and CDR2 SNEGSKA (reference sequence). This CDR3 is built from 16 residues.

This clonotype was counted only a few times. The rearrangement uses TRBV5-5 and TRBJ2-3; TRBD1 agrees at 7 bases. This CDR3 is built from 16 residues. Germline V gives CDR1 SGHKS, CDR2 YYEKEE (reference sequence). V lost 5 bases, J lost 2 bases, and 11 bases stayed unmatched. Written as DNA, the CDR3 is TGTGCCAGCAGTCAGAGCACGGGACAGCACACAGATACGCAGTATTTT. Encoded protein: CASSQSTGQHTDTQYF. Full variable domain (remainder filled in from reference TRBV5-5 and TRBJ2-3): DAGVTQSPTHLIKTRGQQVTLRCSPISGHKSVSWYQQVLGQGPQFIFQYYEKEERGRGNFPDRFSARQFPNYSSELNVNALLLGDSALYLCASSQSTGQHTDTQYFGPGTRLTVL.

The V gene is TRBV7-9, the J gene TRBJ1-4, with D perhaps matching TRBD1 (6 bases). The CDR3 loop spans 15 amino acids. Germline loops: CDR1 SEHNR, CDR2 FQNEAQ (reference sequence). V gave up 3 bases and J gave up 0 bases, with 8 bases separating them. CDR3 in DNA: TGTGCCAGCAGCTTCCCAGGGGCAACTAATGAAAAACTGTTTTTT. Protein product: CASSFPGATNEKLFF.

The chain uses TRBV10-3 and TRBJ2-7, with D possibly being TRBD1 (6 bases). V was pared by 7 bases and J by 4 bases, with 17 bases between. Germline CDR1 is ENHRY and CDR2 is SYGVKD. This CDR3 has 14 amino acids. The CDR3 DNA sequence: TGTGCCATCAATGCAGGGGCTCTCCAATACGAGCAGTACTTC. Translation: CAINAGALQYEQYF.

The sample holds a few counts of this clonotype. The chain employs TRBV6-1 and TRBJ2-2; tentatively, D is TRBD1 (6 bases). This CDR3 has 14 amino acids. V was shortened by 6 bases and J by 5 bases, with 13 bases between the two germline ends. Germline assignment: CDR1 MNHNS and CDR2 SASEGT. Here the CDR3 DNA reads TGTGCCAGCAGGGGGAGAGGGGGAACCGGGGAGCTGTTTTTT. It codes for CASRGRGGTGELFF.

The gene calls are TRBV4-3 and TRBJ2-7; the D gene is possibly TRBD1 (7 bases). The germline gives CDR1 LGHNA, CDR2 YSLEER. Deletions cut 4 bases from V and 1 base from J, with 20 bases between. CDR3 length equals 17 residues. Here the CDR3 DNA reads TGCGCCAGCAGCCCCTCTGCCTTGACAGGGAGGTCCTACGAGCAGTACTTC. Its protein product is CASSPSALTGRSYEQYF.

The chain carries TRBV27 and TRBJ1-1, with D possibly TRBD1 on 6 matching bases. Between the trimmed V and J ends, which lost 6 bases and 8 bases, there was a span of 16 bases. Germline CDR1 is MNHEY and CDR2 is SMNVEV (reference sequence). This CDR3 is built from 13 residues. CDR3 protein: CASRGGGPGEAFF. The CDR3 bases are TGTGCCAGCAGAGGGGGGGGGCCGGGAGAAGCTTTCTTT.

This clonotype was counted only a few times. The gene calls are TRBV6-1 and TRBJ2-5, with a tentative D call TRBD1 (7 bases). This CDR3 comprises 14 residues. In germline, CDR1 is MNHNS, CDR2 SASEGT. V gave up 6 bases and J gave up 6 bases, with 17 bases separating them. The DNA for the CDR3 is TGTGCCAGCAGCCCAACCCAGGGGGGACAGACCCAGTACTTC. As protein: CASSPTQGGQTQYF.

The chain couples TRBV7-9 to TRBJ2-2; D not certain. The CDR3 is made up of 14 amino acids. Germline CDR1 is SEHNR and CDR2 is FQNEAQ (reference sequence). Trimming took 4 bases from V and 2 from J, leaving 8 bases between them. This CDR3 reads CASSSPTNTGELFF. The DNA of the CDR3 is TGTGCCAGCAGCTCGCCCACAAACACCGGGGAGCTGTTTTTT.

V is TRBV20-1 and J is TRBJ2-1; a weak D match, TRBD2 (5 bases). The germline V and J ends were trimmed by 7 bases and 12 bases, with 28 bases remaining between them. The CDR3 runs to 15 residues. Germline V gives CDR1 DFQATT, CDR2 SNEGSKA (reference sequence). This CDR3 is CSGSPRLAEVLGQFF. The CDR3 nucleotides are TGCAGTGGTAGTCCCCGCCTAGCAGAGGTACTTGGGCAGTTCTTC.

In this sample, this clonotype turned up a few times. The chain recombines TRBV24-1 with TRBJ1-5, with 8 bases identical to TRBD1. The junction had 5 bases not matched to a gene; V was cut back by 5 bases and J by 6 bases. Germline V gives CDR1 KGHDR, CDR2 SFDVKD. The length of the CDR3 is 14 residues. In DNA, the CDR3 is TGTGCCACCAGTGGAGGACAGGGAGGTCAGCCCCAGCATTTT. It is translated as CATSGGQGGQPQHF.

The rearrangement links TRBV7-9 to TRBJ2-3, with D unclear. V dropped 1 base and J dropped 6 bases, with 11 bases sitting between them. Germline values: CDR1 SEHNR, CDR2 FQNEAQ (reference sequence). This CDR3 has 14 residues. The CDR3: CASSLDLVLDTQYF. CDR3 nucleotide sequence: TGTGCCAGCAGCTTAGACCTAGTACTGGATACGCAGTATTTT.

The chain has TRBV20-1 and TRBJ2-1; maybe TRBD1 (6 bases). CDR1 and CDR2 from the germline V gene are DFQATT and SNEGSKA (reference sequence). V shed 2 bases and J shed 3 bases, with 11 bases lying between them. CDR3 length: 14 amino acids. CDR3 sequence (DNA): TGCAGTGCTAGAAACCGGGACAACTACAATGAGCAGTTCTTC. It translates to CSARNRDNYNEQFF.

This clonotype has ten or more counts. The V call is TRBV19, the J call TRBJ2-3; tentative D call: TRBD1 (6 bases). The CDR3 is made up of 15 amino acids. The germline V gene encodes CDR1 LNHDA and CDR2 SQIVND (reference sequence). Trimming took off 5 bases at V and 1 base at J, with 13 bases between the two ends. CDR3 DNA sequence: TGTGCCAGTAGTGTCCAGGGGTACCGCACAGATACGCAGTATTTT. Encoded protein: CASSVQGYRTDTQYF.

This clonotype has a handful of counts. The J gene is TRBJ1-5, the V gene TRBV4-2; unclear D gene. CDR1 is LGHNA, CDR2 YNFKEQ, per germline. CDR3 size: 13 residues. Trimming shortened V by 1 base and J by 9 bases, and 10 bases separated the two germline ends. The CDR3 DNA reads as TGTGCCAGCAGCCAAGCGGAACTTGCGCCCCAGCATTTT. Its protein product is CASSQAELAPQHF.

This clonotype was detected only a few times. The J gene is TRBJ2-5, the V gene TRBV7-2; D unresolved. This CDR3 has 13 residues. The V end lost 4 bases, the J end lost 5 bases, and 11 bases lay between the germline ends. CDR1 is SGHTA and CDR2 is FQGNSA in the germline V gene. The CDR3 spells CASSSPLRETQYF. The CDR3 nucleotides read TGTGCCAGCAGCTCCCCCCTACGGGAGACCCAGTACTTC.

The rearrangement joins TRBV5-1 to TRBJ2-7; D not resolved. The V gene lost 1 base and the J gene lost 0 bases, with 20 bases spanning the gap. Germline loops: CDR1 SGHRS, CDR2 YFSETQ. This CDR3 is built from 18 residues. The CDR3 nucleotides are TGCGCCAGCAGCTTGAGGCCGGCGTCGGTGTCTGTCTCCTACGAGCAGTACTTC. It yields the protein CASSLRPASVSVSYEQYF.

There are a few counts of this clonotype. The chain uses TRBV15 and TRBJ2-4; a possible D gene is TRBD1 (7 bases). Looked up from germline, CDR1 is LNHNV and CDR2 is YYDKDF (reference sequence). Deletions cut 0 bases from V and 8 bases from J, with 17 bases between. The length of the CDR3 is 16 residues. The CDR3 region is CATSRDKEGAVDIQYF. Here the CDR3 DNA reads TGTGCCACCAGCAGAGATAAGGAGGGGGCCGTGGACATTCAGTACTTC.

The V and J genes are TRBV20-1 and TRBJ2-1; TRBD2 matches at 13 bases. Trimming at V came to 1 base and at J to 4 bases, leaving 10 bases not matched to a gene. CDR3 length: 18 amino acids. Germline V lookup: CDR1 DFQATT, CDR2 SNEGSKA (reference sequence). The CDR3: CSARGWTSGSGEYNEQFF. The CDR3 region has the DNA TGCAGTGCTAGAGGCTGGACTAGCGGGAGTGGGGAATACAATGAGCAGTTCTTC.

In its sample, this clonotype was seen a few times. The CDR3 is CASSPAPSYEQYF. The CDR3 DNA reads TGCGCCAGCAGCCCAGCACCATCCTACGAGCAGTACTTC. The genes are TRBV4-1 and TRBJ2-7; D unclear. V lost 4 bases, J lost 1 base, and 8 bases lay in between. CDR1 and CDR2 (germline): MGHRA, YSYEKL. The CDR3 is 13 residues long.

The V and J genes are TRBV9 and TRBJ2-3; possible D gene TRBD1, 5 bases. Germline values: CDR1 SGDLS, CDR2 YYNGEE. The CDR3 runs to 14 residues. Trimming left V 2 bases short and J 6 bases short, with 13 bases between. The CDR3 is CASSVHGAGDTQYF. CDR3 nucleotides: TGTGCCAGCAGCGTGCATGGGGCCGGGGATACGCAGTATTTT.